This TCR beta chain was documented in a study of spatial heterogeneity in lung cancer. This CDR3 has 15 residues. The germline V gene encodes CDR1 ENHRY and CDR2 SYGVKD. V gave up 6 bases and J gave up 3 bases; unmatched junction bases: 6. Every molecule of TCR cDNA had its own unique molecular identifier. A single record per CDR3 protein comes from TCRdb applying MiXCR to the 5' RACE reads. Of 90,000 to 95,000 distinct CDR3 sequences listed, about an eighth were seen once; the top ten hold about two fifths. The time point was: sample taken at primary tumor resection. Whole RNA obtained from tumor, nontumor lung or frozen PBMC underwent sequencing without sorting.

V gene TRBV10-3 combines with J gene TRBJ2-4; 9 bases map to TRBD1. This TCR was recovered from a male donor with early-stage non-small cell lung cancer. The specimen was PBMCs, collected at surgery. CDR3 sequence reads: CAISPTGGDKNIQYF. CDR3 sequence (DNA): TGTGCCATCAGCCCGACAGGGGGAGACAAAAACATTCAGTACTTC.